The next 21 T cell receptor beta chains were all read from a single sample in a study of blood T cells in healthy people across ages (dated by TCRdb to the mid-2010s). Libraries were built with 5' RACE. The reads were generated on an Illumina HiSeq 2500. The second PCR ran for about 6 to 12 cycles and used a J-beta primer mix along with a sample-barcoded 5' primer. TCRdb handled the public reads itself, with Q25 trimming in fastp and clone calling in MiXCR, and kept productive beta chains. Every distinct CDR3 protein forms one entry, paired with its most common genes and DNA. The sample table contains about 510,000 distinct CDR3 sequences; only one count was recorded for about 28% of them. About 3.3% of the sample rests with the top ten. The same specimen was also included in a second study, on T cells of mothers and their children.

Specimen: blood. These receptors were obtained from a boy aged 2-15 years in good health.

There are a few counts of this clonotype. This sequence joins TRBV7-6 and TRBJ2-5, with D possibly being TRBD2 (6 bases). The DNA end is more similar to TRBJ2-1, so the J call may be wrong. Germline V gene sequence: CDR1 SGHVS, CDR2 FNYEAQ. CDR3 length: 16 amino acids. CDR3 DNA sequence: TGTGCCAGCAGCTTATGTCCTCGGACTACCTACAATGAGCAGTTCTTC. Translating gives CASSLCPRTTYNEQFF.

The rearrangement joins TRBV12-3 or TRBV12-4 to TRBJ1-3; D remains ambiguous. V was clipped by 5 bases and J by 0 bases, with 8 bases between them. CDR3 length equals 14 residues. DNA for the CDR3: TGTGCCAGCAGTAAAGGGTCCTCTGGAAACACCATATATTTT. This gives the protein CASSKGSSGNTIYF.

The chain has TRBV14 and TRBJ2-7; no clear D gene. The CDR3 sequence is 13 residues long. The ends were cut back, 4 bases at V and 5 bases at J, with 12 bases in the middle. Germline CDR1 is SGHDN and CDR2 is FVKESK. The CDR3 nucleotides are TGTGCCAGCAGCCCACCCCCTGGGGACGAGCAGTACTTC. It yields the protein CASSPPPGDEQYF.

The table lists this clonotype with a few counts. This chain connects TRBV19 to TRBJ2-5; D uncertain. The CDR3 covers 13 residues. Germline values: CDR1 LNHDA, CDR2 SQIVND (reference sequence). Trimming took off 6 bases at V and 4 bases at J, with 12 bases between the two ends. CDR3 protein: CASRQLEAETQYF. Here the CDR3 DNA reads TGTGCCAGTAGGCAGCTCGAGGCAGAGACCCAGTACTTC. Full variable domain (missing parts from reference TRBV19 and TRBJ2-5): DGGITQSPKYLFRKEGQNVTLSCEQNLNHDAMYWYRQDPGQGLRLIYYSQIVNDFQKGDIAEGYSVSREKKESFPLTVTSAQKNPTAFYLCASRQLEAETQYFGPGTRLLVL.

There are a few counts of this clonotype. The chain combines TRBV5-1 with TRBJ2-5; 9 bases are a match to TRBD1. Germline trimming cut 0 bases from V and 5 bases from J; bases unmatched to any gene: 8. From germline, CDR1 is SGHRS and CDR2 YFSETQ. The CDR3 runs 16 residues. Written as DNA, the CDR3 is TGCGCCAGCAGCTTGGCCCCGGGACAGGGCGGGGAGACCCAGTACTTC. Translating it yields CASSLAPGQGGETQYF.

This clonotype showed up just a few times. Written as DNA, the CDR3 is TGCAGCGCTCCCAGGGGAACTGAAGCTTTCTTT. Its protein is CSAPRGTEAFF. This chain joins TRBV29-1 and TRBJ1-1; D possibly corresponds to TRBD1 (6 bases). Germline assignment: CDR1 SQVTM and CDR2 ANQGSEA. The V end lost 7 bases, the J end lost 5 bases, and 11 bases lay between the germline ends. The length of the CDR3 is 11 residues.

This clonotype was found a few times. This chain connects TRBV14 to TRBJ2-1, with 12 bases matching TRBD2. With 5 bases clipped from V and 3 bases from J, the junction kept 5 bases outside the gene matches. CDR1 and CDR2 (germline): SGHDN, FVKESK. The CDR3 extends over 16 amino acids. The CDR3: CASSASGGAFYNEQFF. The CDR3 DNA reads as TGTGCCAGCAGCGCTAGCGGGGGGGCTTTCTACAATGAGCAGTTCTTC.

The V call is TRBV10-3, the J call TRBJ1-5, with D unresolved. CDR1 is ENHRY and CDR2 is SYGVKD in the germline V gene. The V end lost 7 bases, the J end lost 0 bases, and 19 bases lay between the germline ends. This CDR3 has 17 residues. The CDR3 loop reads CAIKKNVWQNSNQPQHF. As DNA, the CDR3 is TGTGCCATCAAAAAGAATGTTTGGCAAAATAGCAATCAGCCCCAGCATTTT.

The chain joins TRBV7-8 to TRBJ2-1; 9 nucleotides align to TRBD1. The germline gives CDR1 SGHVS, CDR2 FQNEAQ. Trimming took 6 bases from V and 9 from J; bases not matched to a gene: 12. The CDR3 is made up of 15 amino acids. The CDR3 loop is CASRSGTGRYPEQFF. The DNA of the CDR3 is TGTGCCAGCAGGTCAGGGACAGGGAGATATCCTGAGCAGTTCTTC.

Of note for this clonotype: At one boundary the junction diverges from the germline segment, which might be a read error. This chain joins TRBV2 and TRBJ2-5, with D maybe TRBD2 (7 bases). This CDR3 has 15 amino acids. CDR1 is SNHLY and CDR2 is FYNNEI in the germline V gene. CDR3 sequence (DNA): TGTGCCAGCCGGTGGGGGGGCGGGCGGCAAGAAACCCAGTACTTC. It is translated as CASRWGGGRQETQYF.

This clonotype was found a few times. The J gene is TRBJ2-7, the V gene TRBV6-2 or TRBV6-3; D is undetermined. Germline V gene lookup returns CDR1 MNHEY and CDR2 SVGEGT. The CDR3 has 11 residues. Trimming took 6 bases from V and 6 from J, leaving 9 bases between them. The CDR3 DNA is TGTGCCAGCAGCCCTGGAAGCGAGCAGTACTTC. Residues: CASSPGSEQYF.

The gene calls are TRBV20-1 and TRBJ2-1; 15 nucleotides match TRBD2. CDR3 length: 16 residues. The ends lost 5 bases at V and 0 bases at J; junction bases unmatched: 2. CDR1 and CDR2 (germline): DFQATT, SNEGSKA (reference sequence). The CDR3 coding sequence is TGCAGTGCTTGGACTAGCGGGGGGGTCTCCTACAATGAGCAGTTCTTC. This codes for CSAWTSGGVSYNEQFF.

The V and J genes are TRBV29-1 and TRBJ2-5; 7 bases align to TRBD2. The end of the DNA fits TRBJ2-7 better, so the J call may be wrong. Looked up from germline, CDR1 is SQVTM and CDR2 is ANQGSEA. This CDR3 has 13 residues. The CDR3, as DNA: TGCAGCGTCCGGTTAGCGGGCGCCTACGAGCAGTACTTC. It specifies CSVRLAGAYEQYF.

The chain employs TRBV4-3 and TRBJ2-5, with a possible D match to TRBD1 (5 bases). TRBJ2-1 matches the DNA end more closely, so the J call is doubtful. CDR1 is LGHNA and CDR2 is YSLEER in the germline V gene. CDR3 length: 14 amino acids. CDR3 region: CASSHQTGGDEQFF. In DNA, the CDR3 is TGCGCCAGCAGCCATCAAACAGGTGGAGATGAGCAGTTCTTC.

This clonotype was seen a handful of times. The chain links TRBV6-5 to TRBJ2-6; unclear D gene. Germline CDR1 and CDR2: MNHEY and SVGAGI. Trimming took off 0 bases at V and 2 bases at J, with 11 bases between the two ends. CDR3 length: 17 residues. CDR3 nucleotide sequence: TGTGCCAGCAGTTACTCGAATCTGGGTCCTGGGGCCAACGTCCTGACTTTC. Its translation: CASSYSNLGPGANVLTF.

This clonotype was recorded a few times. The chain couples TRBV20-1 to TRBJ2-3; 7 bases are shared with TRBD2. The CDR3 totals 13 residues. CDR1 is DFQATT, CDR2 SNEGSKA, per germline (reference sequence). V lost 6 bases, J lost 3 bases, and 6 bases stayed unmatched. In nucleotides, the CDR3 is TGCAGTGCCCGGACTAGTCGTACAGATACGCAGTATTTT. Its translation is CSARTSRTDTQYF.

The chain carries TRBV29-1 and TRBJ2-1, with a weak D call TRBD2 (7 bases). The CDR3 covers 14 residues. The germline V gene encodes CDR1 SQVTM and CDR2 ANQGSEA. Trimming cost V 1 base and J 4 bases, with 11 bases left between them. In DNA form, the CDR3 reads TGCAGCGTTGAAGGGGGGGGCGGGTACAATGAGCAGTTCTTC. Translating it yields CSVEGGGGYNEQFF.

Details on this clonotype: A read error is possible here, since a much larger clone lies one base away. J is TRBJ2-7 and V is TRBV12-3 or TRBV12-4, with no clear D. The CDR3 is 16 amino acids. The CDR3 region has the DNA TGTGGCAGCAGTCTCTCTCCCGCAGGAAACTCCTACGAGCAGTACTTC. This codes for CGSSLSPAGNSYEQYF.

The chain employs TRBV4-1 and TRBJ2-7; tentative D call: TRBD2 (6 bases). The V end lost 3 bases, the J end lost 3 bases, and 9 bases lay between the germline ends. CDR1 MGHRA and CDR2 YSYEKL come from the germline V gene. This CDR3 has 13 residues. The CDR3 nucleotides are TGCGCCAGCAGCCAGCGGGGTGACTACGAGCAGTACTTC. This codes for CASSQRGDYEQYF.

The rearrangement links TRBV5-1 to TRBJ1-1; D is possibly TRBD1 (6 bases). Germline V lookup: CDR1 SGHRS, CDR2 YFSETQ. Trimming shortened V by 4 bases and J by 1 base, and 17 bases separated the two germline ends. This CDR3 has 16 residues. The CDR3 DNA sequence: TGCGCCAGCAGCCCAGGACAGTCATGGGAGAACACTGAAGCTTTCTTT. Amino acids: CASSPGQSWENTEAFF.

This clonotype was seen once. This chain connects TRBV24-1 to TRBJ1-3, with a possible D match to TRBD1 (6 bases). The germline V gene has CDR1 KGHDR and CDR2 SFDVKD. The CDR3 length is 13 residues. Trimming removed 11 bases from V and 0 bases from J, with 10 bases in between. CDR3 nucleotides: TGTGCCAGGGACATTAACTCTGGAAACACCATATATTTT. Amino acid sequence: CARDINSGNTIYF.